This paragraph reports one TCR beta chain. Clones were read by immunoSEQ multiplex PCR, and TCRdb kept only the in-frame ones, dropping some. The sample lists fewer than 200,000 clones, 79% seen once, with approximately 7.6% in the top ten. The sample belongs to a study of blood T cell repertoires in COVID-19. The CDR3 runs to 17 residues. V dropped 2 bases and J dropped 0 bases, with 15 bases sitting between them. From germline, CDR1 is SGHTA and CDR2 FQGTGA. Specimen: peripheral blood. The J gene is TRBJ2-3, the V gene TRBV7-3, with TRBD2 as a possible D gene (5 bases). The TCR originated in a woman aged 60-70 years with COVID-19, enrolled during active disease. CDR3 amino acids: CASSLFPAGSSTDTQYF. Here the CDR3 DNA reads TGTGCCAGCAGCTTATTCCCCGCGGGCTCTAGCACAGATACGCAGTATTTT.